One T cell receptor beta chain is described in this entry. This sample stems from a study of blood T cell repertoires in COVID-19. Background on the study: Specimens from acute and convalescent COVID-19 originated in the United States, Italy and Spain. Nucleic acid was either cDNA or gDNA, and it came from T cells, B-cell-depleted T cells, or PBMCs.

V was cut by 0 bases and J by 7 bases, with 19 bases left in between. Per the germline V gene, CDR1 is LGHNA and CDR2 is YNFKEQ. CDR3 size: 16 residues. The table came from immunoSEQ multiplex PCR; TCRdb's copy has only in-frame clones and leaves some out. The repertoire holds 350,000 to 500,000 clones, with 88% as singletons. The specimen was PBMCs or T cells enriched from blood (not recorded which). The sequence was collected from a woman aged 18-29 years who had been exposed to COVID-19. The chain has TRBV4-2 and TRBJ2-7; TRBD2 might be the D (5 bases). This CDR3 is CASSQDPEVLGEEQYF. DNA of the CDR3: TGTGCCAGCAGCCAAGATCCGGAGGTACTAGGCGAGGAGCAGTACTTC.